This T cell receptor (beta chain) was recorded in a study of cytomegalovirus exposure and HLA in healthy donors. On this clone itself: Its matching antigen is unknown.

Findings and caveats of the study: TCR beta chain V- and J-gene trimming was linked, in a later analysis, to a missense variant in DCLRE1C. It was confirmed in vitro that three of the CMV-associated chains were specific for CMV antigens. The study assumed roughly uniform donor sequencing depth for presence/absence analyses.

Amplification used 60 Vbeta primers and 13 Jbeta primers. The method was immunoSEQ multiplex PCR; TCRdb's version includes in-frame clones alone and lacks a portion of them. The table lists about 76,000 clones, about four fifths of them singletons. Sequencing was carried out using PBMCs. The receptor was derived from a middle-aged woman in good health and CMV-seropositive.

The CDR3 spells CASSPGDRSNTEAFF. Written as DNA, the CDR3 is TGTGCCAGCTCACCGGGGGACAGGAGTAACACTGAAGCTTTCTTT. The gene calls are TRBV18 and TRBJ1-1, with TRBD1 identical over 8 bases. Germline V CDR1 and CDR2: KGHSH, LQKENI. V dropped 3 bases and J dropped 2; count of bases not matched to a gene: 5. This CDR3 contains 15 residues.